The present T cell receptor beta chain was sequenced within a study of cytomegalovirus exposure and HLA in healthy donors. Turning to the study itself: Researchers previously reported finding 90 million to 130 million unique TCR beta sequences from about 170 million T cells.

The J segment lost 2 bases and the V segment lost 4 bases, leaving 2 bases of the junction unmatched. From germline, CDR1 is MNHEY and CDR2 SMNVEV (reference sequence). The CDR3 spans 17 residues. The PCR contained 60 Vbeta and 13 Jbeta primers. As processed by the authors: Unique TCR beta chains totaled approximately 83 million in a later count, with roughly 12 million of them shared. Profiling relied on immunoSEQ multiplex PCR, and the TCRdb table lists in-frame clones only, not all of them. V and J calls and clone size are as listed in that table; D and trimming were resolved from the DNA. The table includes roughly 230,000 clones, around 84% detected once.

J is TRBJ2-1 and V is TRBV27; 16 bases fit TRBD2. This sequence originates from a girl aged 2 to 9 in good health and CMV-seronegative. The sequenced material came from PBMCs. CDR3 residues: CASSWGLAGGTYNEQFF. The CDR3 DNA sequence: TGTGCCAGCAGTTGGGGACTAGCGGGGGGGACCTACAATGAGCAGTTCTTC.